These 30 T cell receptor beta chains came from one sample sequenced in a study of cytomegalovirus exposure and HLA in healthy donors. A multiplex PCR was run with 60 Vbeta primers and 13 Jbeta primers. Profiled with immunoSEQ multiplex PCR; TCRdb holds only in-frame clones, not every one. Among about 150,000 clones, roughly 70% were seen once, and the ten largest hold 2% to 2.5%. Input material: PBMCs. The receptors originated from a woman aged 55-70 years in good health and CMV-seropositive.

This clone was counted a single time. This chain links TRBV28 with TRBJ1-5; TRBD1 matches at 7 bases. The CDR3 has 14 residues. Germline CDR1 is MDHEN and CDR2 is SYDVKM. With 8 bases clipped from V and 5 bases from J, the junction kept 9 bases outside the gene matches. The CDR3, as DNA: TGTGCCAGCCTTGAAGGGGGCTCCGATCAGCCCCAGCATTTT. Residues: CASLEGGSDQPQHF.

The V and J genes are TRBV5-1 and TRBJ1-1; no reliable D call. With 5 bases removed from V and 3 bases from J, the gap between germline ends came to 14 bases. Looked up from germline, CDR1 is SGHRS and CDR2 is YFSETQ. This CDR3 is 14 amino acids long. The CDR3 is CASRGFRQDTEAFF. CDR3 in DNA: TGCGCCAGCAGAGGATTTCGACAAGACACTGAAGCTTTCTTT. The variable domain in full, with the rest retrieved from reference TRBV5-1 and TRBJ1-1, is KAGVTQTPRYLIKTRGQQVTLSCSPISGHRSVSWYQQTPGQGLQFLFEYFSETQRNKGNFPGRFSGRQFSNSRSEMNVSTLELGDSALYLCASRGFRQDTEAFFGQGTRLTVV.

This sequence joins TRBV4-1 and TRBJ2-2, with 10 bases lining up with TRBD1. This CDR3 region has 17 residues. CDR1 is MGHRA, CDR2 YSYEKL, per germline. Trimming removed 0 bases from V and 1 base from J; junction bases left unmatched: 2. DNA of the CDR3: TGCGCCAGCAGCCAAGATTGGGACAGGGGGAACACCGGGGAGCTGTTTTTT. Translation gives CASSQDWDRGNTGELFF.

To note about this clone: This specimen includes other DNA sequences encoding the same CDR3. The chain couples TRBV18 to TRBJ2-7, with D possibly matching TRBD1 (6 bases). V lost 6 bases and J 3 bases, leaving 12 bases between the germline ends. Germline CDR1 and CDR2: KGHSH and LQKENI. The CDR3 contains 13 residues. CDR3 coding DNA: TGTGCCAGCTCCCCGGGCAGGGGCTACGAGCAGTACTTC. It encodes CASSPGRGYEQYF.

This sequence joins TRBV19 and TRBJ1-1; TRBD1 aligns across 9 bases. The CDR3 covers 15 residues. Trimming cost V 4 bases and J 5 bases; bases outside gene matches: 8. Looked up from germline, CDR1 is LNHDA and CDR2 is SQIVND (reference sequence). DNA for the CDR3: TGTGCCAGTAGTACTACAGGGGGCTCTAGGACTGAAGCTTTCTTT. Translated: CASSTTGGSRTEAFF.

The V and J genes are TRBV18 and TRBJ1-1; possibly TRBD1 for D (5 bases). V lost 3 bases to trimming and J lost 1 base, with 12 bases between them. CDR3 length: 15 residues. Germline assignment: CDR1 KGHSH and CDR2 LQKENI. The chain's CDR3 is CASSPGGLRNTEAFF. For the CDR3, the DNA is TGTGCCAGCTCACCCGGGGGTTTGAGGAACACTGAAGCTTTCTTT.

The chain uses TRBV25-1 and TRBJ1-4; TRBD1 is a possible D gene (5 bases). This CDR3 is built from 13 residues. Germline CDR1 is MGHDK and CDR2 is SYGVNS. V gave up 4 bases and J gave up 10 bases, with 13 bases separating them. This chain's CDR3 is CASSVGGVGKLFF. The CDR3 DNA sequence: TGTGCCAGCAGTGTCGGGGGGGTCGGAAAACTGTTTTTT.

The chain joins TRBV28 to TRBJ1-5; a weak D match, TRBD1 (5 bases). V dropped 5 bases and J dropped 6 bases, with 14 bases sitting between them. In germline, CDR1 is MDHEN, CDR2 SYDVKM. The CDR3 extends over 14 amino acids. The CDR3 here is CASSAGTGVQPQHF. CDR3 nucleotide sequence: TGTGCCAGCAGTGCCGGGACGGGGGTTCAGCCCCAGCATTTT.

J is TRBJ2-1 and V is TRBV6-5, with 13 bases aligning to TRBD2. The CDR3 is 13 residues long. The V segment lost 10 bases and the J segment 6 bases; nucleotides outside the gene matches: 3. The germline V gene encodes CDR1 MNHEY and CDR2 SVGAGI. The CDR3 DNA follows: TGTGCCATCAGGACTAGCGGGAGCAATGAGCAGTTCTTC. Translation: CAIRTSGSNEQFF.

The V call is TRBV11-3, the J call TRBJ2-2; no definite D call. Germline V gives CDR1 SGHNT, CDR2 YENEEA. Trimming left V 0 bases short and J 3 bases short, with 8 bases between. This CDR3 contains 15 residues. CDR3 nucleotide sequence: TGTGCCAGCAGCTTAGATTCCGTCGACACCGGGGAGCTGTTTTTT. Its protein product is CASSLDSVDTGELFF.

V is TRBV25-1 and J is TRBJ1-4; 9 bases match TRBD1. The germline V gene has CDR1 MGHDK and CDR2 SYGVNS. There are 13 residues in the CDR3. J gave up 8 bases and V 8 bases, and 6 bases lay outside the gene matches. The CDR3 reads CASADRGWEKLFF. The CDR3 DNA is TGTGCCAGCGCTGACAGGGGGTGGGAAAAACTGTTTTTT.

The gene calls are TRBV4-2 and TRBJ2-1; possible D gene TRBD2, 6 bases. The CDR3 is 15 residues long. V was cut by 3 bases and J by 3 bases, with 12 bases left in between. Germline CDR1 is LGHNA and CDR2 is YNFKEQ. In DNA form, the CDR3 reads TGTGCCAGCAGCCAGGATCGACTAGTCTACAATGAGCAGTTCTTC. Protein sequence: CASSQDRLVYNEQFF.

This chain links TRBV2 with TRBJ2-3, with D possibly matching TRBD2 (6 bases). Germline loops: CDR1 SNHLY, CDR2 FYNNEI. V lost 6 bases to trimming and J lost 6 bases, with 19 bases between them. The CDR3 sequence is 15 residues long. The CDR3 reads CASRTGTGVLDTQYF. The CDR3, as DNA: TGTGCCAGCAGAACCGGGACTGGGGTTTTGGATACGCAGTATTTT. The full variable domain, rest sourced from reference TRBV2 and TRBJ2-3, is EPEVTQTPSHQVTQMGQEVILRCVPISNHLYFYWYRQILGQKVEFLVSFYNNEISEKSEIFDDQFSVERPDGSNFTLKIRSTKLEDSAMYFCASRTGTGVLDTQYFGPGTRLTVL.

This clone has a handful of counts. The rearrangement links TRBV2 to TRBJ1-1; D unresolved. The CDR3 totals 13 residues. Trimming stripped 5 bases from V and 6 bases from J, with 13 bases between. The germline gives CDR1 SNHLY, CDR2 FYNNEI. This CDR3 is CASSPSQVSEAFF. DNA for the CDR3: TGTGCCAGCAGTCCTTCGCAGGTATCTGAAGCTTTCTTT. The complete variable domain, with remaining parts taken from reference TRBV2 and TRBJ1-1, reads EPEVTQTPSHQVTQMGQEVILRCVPISNHLYFYWYRQILGQKVEFLVSFYNNEISEKSEIFDDQFSVERPDGSNFTLKIRSTKLEDSAMYFCASSPSQVSEAFFGQGTRLTVV.

The CDR3 nucleotides are TGCGCCAGCAGCCAAGAGGACGGGGGAAACACCGGGGAGCTGTTTTTT. Its translation: CASSQEDGGNTGELFF. The gene calls are TRBV4-1 and TRBJ2-2; D is perhaps TRBD2 (6 bases). Trimming shortened V by 0 bases and J by 2 bases, and 10 bases separated the two germline ends. Germline lookup yields CDR1 MGHRA and CDR2 YSYEKL. The CDR3 runs 16 residues.

This sequence joins TRBV30 and TRBJ2-5; 13 nucleotides line up with TRBD2. The CDR3 has 15 residues. Germline V gene data show CDR1 as GTSNPN and CDR2 as SVGIG (reference sequence). The ends lost 5 bases at V and 4 bases at J; junction bases unmatched: 7. CDR3 in DNA: TGTGCCTGGGGGAGGACTAGCGGGAGCGGAGAGACCCAGTACTTC. This gives the protein CAWGRTSGSGETQYF.

As to this clone: The same CDR3 is also encoded by other DNA sequences in this sample. This chain uses TRBV7-8 with TRBJ2-5; the match to TRBD2 covers 9 bases. Germline assignment: CDR1 SGHVS and CDR2 FQNEAQ. There are 16 residues in the CDR3. J gave up 5 bases and V 1 base, and 8 bases lay outside the gene matches. DNA for the CDR3: TGTGCCAGCAGCTTAGTTCGAGCGGGAGGTCTTGAGACCCAGTACTTC. This sequence encodes CASSLVRAGGLETQYF.

The rearrangement uses TRBV6-1 and TRBJ1-2, with TRBD1 as a possible D gene (6 bases). In germline, CDR1 is MNHNS, CDR2 SASEGT. V was pared by 6 bases and J by 4 bases, with 15 bases between. This CDR3 has 14 amino acids. CDR3 coding DNA: TGTGCCAGCAGCATACAGGGTGAGGGCTATGGCTACACCTTC. Amino acid sequence: CASSIQGEGYGYTF.

The chain is built from TRBV28 and TRBJ1-2; D gene uncertain. CDR1 is MDHEN, CDR2 SYDVKM, per germline. V lost 6 bases and J lost 2, with 13 bases in between. This CDR3 region has 14 residues. Here the CDR3 reads CASSSFDTNYGYTF. The CDR3 region has the DNA TGTGCCAGCAGCTCATTCGACACGAACTATGGCTACACCTTC.

The chain couples TRBV27 to TRBJ2-2; 11 nucleotides line up with TRBD1. CDR1 is MNHEY and CDR2 is SMNVEV in the germline V gene (reference sequence). With V trimmed by 5 bases and J by 5 bases, 7 bases remained unmatched. This CDR3 contains 16 residues. The CDR3 sequence: CASSRPDRGLTGELFF. The DNA of the CDR3 is TGTGCCAGCAGTAGACCGGACAGGGGGCTGACCGGGGAGCTGTTTTTT.

CDR3 DNA sequence: TGTGCCAGCAGCCCCCGACAGGTTCTCTCCTACGAGCAGTACTTC. Its protein is CASSPRQVLSYEQYF. The rearrangement links TRBV7-2 to TRBJ2-7, with a tentative D call TRBD1 (6 bases). The CDR3 extends over 15 amino acids. Germline lookup yields CDR1 SGHTA and CDR2 FQGNSA. V was shortened by 5 bases and J by 0 bases, with 14 bases between the two germline ends. Full variable domain (remainder filled in from reference TRBV7-2 and TRBJ2-7): GAGVSQSPSNKVTEKGKDVELRCDPISGHTALYWYRQSLGQGLEFLIYFQGNSAPDKSGLPSDRFSAERTGGSVSTLTIQRTQQEDSAVYLCASSPRQVLSYEQYFGPGTRLTVT.

This chain links TRBV28 with TRBJ2-3, with D possibly TRBD1 on 6 matching bases. The CDR3 loop spans 13 amino acids. Germline V gives CDR1 MDHEN, CDR2 SYDVKM. V was trimmed by 8 bases and J by 1 base, leaving 10 bases between them. The CDR3 DNA follows: TGTGCCAGCGGGCCAGGGGGCACAGATACGCAGTATTTT. Protein sequence: CASGPGGTDTQYF.

The chain carries TRBV15 and TRBJ2-4; D not certain. The CDR3 loop spans 13 amino acids. The ends were cut back, 5 bases at V and 6 bases at J, with 11 bases in the middle. CDR1 is LNHNV, CDR2 YYDKDF, per germline (reference sequence). This CDR3 reads CATSLPHGNIQYF. The CDR3 nucleotides read TGTGCCACCAGCTTACCCCACGGAAACATTCAGTACTTC.

The chain employs TRBV14 and TRBJ2-7; 10 nucleotides agree with TRBD1. Unmatched junction bases numbered 5, after V lost 5 bases and J lost 4 bases. The CDR3 runs to 14 residues. Germline values: CDR1 SGHDN, CDR2 FVKESK. The CDR3 coding sequence is TGTGCCAGCAGCTTGGGACAGGGGACTTACGAGCAGTACTTC. Translated: CASSLGQGTYEQYF.

The V and J genes are TRBV30 and TRBJ1-5; D remains unclear. Germline loops: CDR1 GTSNPN, CDR2 SVGIG (reference sequence). The CDR3 covers 12 residues. Trimming left V 1 base short and J 5 bases short, with 6 bases between. The CDR3 DNA follows: TGTGCCTGGAGTGAAACTTATCAGCCCCAGCATTTT. Amino acid sequence: CAWSETYQPQHF. The whole variable domain, filled in from reference TRBV30 and TRBJ1-5, reads SQTIHQWPATLVQPVGSPLSLECTVEGTSNPNLYWYRQAAGRGLQLLFYSVGIGQISSEVPQNLSASRPQDRQFILSSKKLLLSDSGFYLCAWSETYQPQHFGDGTRLSIL.

J is TRBJ1-5 and V is TRBV19, with TRBD1 as a possible D gene (6 bases). Trimming stripped 5 bases from V and 6 bases from J, with 17 bases between. The CDR3 covers 15 residues. Germline V gene data show CDR1 as LNHDA and CDR2 as SQIVND (reference sequence). CDR3 residues: CASSYSGAGAQPQHF. The CDR3, as DNA: TGTGCCAGTAGTTATTCAGGGGCGGGGGCTCAGCCCCAGCATTTT.

The chain recombines TRBV19 with TRBJ2-1, with D perhaps matching TRBD2 (6 bases). This CDR3 spans 17 amino acids. Germline V gene data show CDR1 as LNHDA and CDR2 as SQIVND (reference sequence). Trimming took off 5 bases at V and 8 bases at J, with 25 bases between the two ends. For the CDR3, the DNA is TGTGCCAGTAGTCCCGACCTCACGGGAGTCCCGATGGATGAGCAGTTCTTC. This encodes CASSPDLTGVPMDEQFF. The complete variable domain, with remaining parts taken from reference TRBV19 and TRBJ2-1, reads DGGITQSPKYLFRKEGQNVTLSCEQNLNHDAMYWYRQDPGQGLRLIYYSQIVNDFQKGDIAEGYSVSREKKESFPLTVTSAQKNPTAFYLCASSPDLTGVPMDEQFFGPGTRLTVL.

The chain recombines TRBV14 with TRBJ2-5, with 14 bases that match TRBD2. This CDR3 has 18 residues. Germline V gene lookup returns CDR1 SGHDN and CDR2 FVKESK. V shed 2 bases, J shed 5 bases, and the junction held 10 bases outside the gene matches. The CDR3 loop is CASSQSRLAGGVGETQYF. The CDR3 bases are TGTGCCAGCAGCCAATCTCGACTAGCGGGAGGGGTCGGGGAGACCCAGTACTTC.

Points on this clone: The same CDR3 is also encoded by other DNA sequences in this sample. CDR3 in DNA: TGTGCTAGTGGTTTCTTCCTCGGCGGAGCTAATGAAAAACTGTTTTTT. It encodes CASGFFLGGANEKLFF. The chain is built from TRBV12-5 and TRBJ1-4; D gene unclear. The CDR3 sequence is 16 residues long. Germline V gives CDR1 LGHNT, CDR2 FRNRAP. Trimming pared 3 bases from V and 3 bases from J, leaving 14 bases between.

The V call is TRBV6-6, the J call TRBJ1-5; 10 nucleotides match TRBD1. Losses at the gene ends were 4 bases for V and 7 bases for J; bases not matched to a gene: 7. The germline CDR1 and CDR2 sequences are MNHNY and SVGAGI (reference sequence). The CDR3 length is 15 residues. The CDR3 loop reads CASSLPGTGDQPQHF. The CDR3 coding sequence is TGTGCCAGCAGTTTACCGGGGACAGGGGACCAGCCCCAGCATTTT.